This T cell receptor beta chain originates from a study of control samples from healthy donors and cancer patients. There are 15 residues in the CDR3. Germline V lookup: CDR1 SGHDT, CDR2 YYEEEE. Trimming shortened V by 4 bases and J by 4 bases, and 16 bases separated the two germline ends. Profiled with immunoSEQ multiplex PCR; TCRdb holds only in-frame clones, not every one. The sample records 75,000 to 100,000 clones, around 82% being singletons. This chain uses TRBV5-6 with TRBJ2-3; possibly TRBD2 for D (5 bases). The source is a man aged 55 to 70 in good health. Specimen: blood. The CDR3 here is CASSAAASRPDTQYF. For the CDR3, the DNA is TGTGCCAGCAGCGCAGCGGCTTCGAGACCAGATACGCAGTATTTT.